The clone carrying this T cell receptor beta chain has at least ten counts. Its antigen is unidentified. Arm-PCR of CDR3 regions and iRepertoire HTBI primers were the basis on which TCR beta libraries were built. As processed by the authors: Samples jointly harbored roughly 62 TRBV and about 15 TRBJ segments. TCRdb itself ran the multiplex PCR reads through MiXCR, one entry per CDR3 protein. TCRdb, not the original authors, processed these V and J calls. The sample lists under 300,000 distinct CDR3 sequences, 15% to 20% occurring once. Regarding time point: newly diagnosed GD, antithyroid drugs for less than 3 months. Making the TCR library involved RNA that had been extracted from PBMCs. This entry is derived from a study of regulatory T cells in long-lasting Graves disease. Across the study: Patients with new Graves' disease had used antithyroid drugs below 3 months. General study findings and limits: No thyroid tissue was studied; the work used peripheral blood only. Lower TCR diversity was seen in persistent Graves' patients than in newly diagnosed ones.

The CDR3 length is 15 residues. V was pared by 6 bases and J by 3 bases, with 17 bases between. The germline CDR1 and CDR2 sequences are SGHNT and YYREEE (reference sequence). The chain combines TRBV5-4 with TRBJ2-3; D remains unclear. Source: peripheral blood mononuclear cells (PBMCs), taken at new diagnosis, from a patient treated with antithyroid drugs. The receptor comes from a female donor with Graves disease. CDR3 nucleotides: TGTGCCAGCACCTTCGAGCAGGTTGGGACAGATACGCAGTATTTT. It codes for CASTFEQVGTDTQYF.